These 12 T cell receptor beta chains were sequenced from one sample in a study of T-cell reconstitution after alpha-beta-depleted transplantation in children. Researchers prepared the TCRbeta library using unique molecular identifiers, the study reports. TCRdb itself ran the PCR reads through MiXCR, one entry per CDR3 protein. The sample carries fewer than 1 million distinct CDR3 sequences, roughly 15% recorded once. The sample consisted of PBMCs, mostly from graft donor cells, taken 360 days after TCRalphabeta/CD19-depleted stem cell transplant. The source of these receptors is a male patient younger than 18 who had a stem cell transplant for acute lymphoblastic leukemia, so the T cells may come from the graft donor.

This clonotype was detected once. The junction shows a germline mismatch at one end, possibly a read error. The V call is TRBV2, the J call TRBJ2-1, with unresolved D. The CDR3 spans 12 residues. Germline CDR1 reads SNHLY; CDR2 reads FYNNEI. The CDR3 DNA is TGTGTCAGCAGCCTCGATTACAATGAGCAGTTCTTC. Amino acid sequence: CVSSLDYNEQFF.

This clonotype has only a few counts. This chain joins TRBV27 and TRBJ2-1; unclear D gene. Trimming shortened V by 1 base and J by 10 bases, and 20 bases separated the two germline ends. The CDR3 is 16 amino acids. The germline gives CDR1 MNHEY, CDR2 SMNVEV (reference sequence). CDR3 protein: CASSLYLVSAAREQFF. The DNA for the CDR3 is TGTGCCAGCAGTTTATATCTAGTTTCGGCGGCGCGAGAGCAGTTCTTC.

The sample holds a few counts of this clonotype. The chain links TRBV29-1 to TRBJ2-7, with 10 bases aligning to TRBD2. V lost 4 bases, J lost 2 bases, and 8 bases stayed unmatched. The CDR3 runs 15 residues. The germline V gene has CDR1 SQVTM and CDR2 ANQGSEA. The CDR3 nucleotides read TGCAGCGTTGTCGGGAAGCGGGAGGGCCCCTACGAGCAGTACTTC. This sequence encodes CSVVGKREGPYEQYF.

This chain connects TRBV6-1 to TRBJ2-7; D assignment may be TRBD1 or TRBD2 (5 bases each). This CDR3 region has 15 residues. Trimming stripped 6 bases from V and 2 bases from J, with 17 bases between. Germline CDR1 is MNHNS and CDR2 is SASEGT. The CDR3 sequence: CASRIYRDLAYEQYF. The CDR3 DNA sequence: TGTGCCAGCAGGATATACCGGGACCTGGCCTACGAGCAGTACTTC.

This clonotype turned up a few times. The chain has TRBV4-1 and TRBJ2-7; possibly TRBD2 for D (6 bases). There are 13 residues in the CDR3. Germline values: CDR1 MGHRA, CDR2 YSYEKL. The germline V and J ends were trimmed by 5 bases and 7 bases, with 15 bases remaining between them. This chain's CDR3 is CASSAGTWREQYF. The CDR3 nucleotides are TGCGCCAGCAGCGCCGGGACTTGGAGGGAGCAGTACTTC.

J is TRBJ2-1 and V is TRBV7-9, with a tentative D call TRBD2 (5 bases). CDR1 and CDR2 (germline): SEHNR, FQNEAQ (reference sequence). The CDR3 consists of 16 residues. Trimming cost V 4 bases and J 0 bases, with 13 bases left between them. This CDR3 reads CASSSLAKSSYNEQFF. The CDR3 DNA is TGTGCCAGCAGCTCTCTAGCCAAGAGCTCCTACAATGAGCAGTTCTTC.

This clonotype has a count of ten or more. CDR3: CASSLPGDEQYF. The DNA of the CDR3 is TGCGCCAGCAGCTTGCCGGGGGACGAGCAGTACTTC. V gene TRBV5-1 combines with J gene TRBJ2-7, with a weak D call TRBD2 (6 bases). V lost 1 base, J lost 5 bases, and 7 bases lay in between. The CDR3 contains 12 residues. Germline CDR1 and CDR2: SGHRS and YFSETQ.

This clonotype was seen at least ten times. The rearrangement links TRBV10-3 to TRBJ2-7; 7 bases align to TRBD2. Unmatched junction bases numbered 9, after V lost 0 bases and J lost 4 bases. The CDR3 runs 16 residues. The germline V gene has CDR1 ENHRY and CDR2 SYGVKD. The CDR3 DNA sequence: TGTGCCATCAGTGAGTCGTTGCGGGAGACCCCTTACGAGCAGTACTTC. It codes for CAISESLRETPYEQYF.

A few counts support this clonotype. The rearrangement joins TRBV5-1 to TRBJ2-7; 9 positions match TRBD2. Trimming took 4 bases from V and 0 from J; bases not matched to a gene: 11. CDR1 and CDR2 from the germline V gene are SGHRS and YFSETQ. This CDR3 has 17 residues. In nucleotides, the CDR3 is TGCGCCAGCAGCAAGACTAGCGGCCCAATCCGCTCCTACGAGCAGTACTTC. It encodes CASSKTSGPIRSYEQYF.

The chain recombines TRBV3-1 with TRBJ2-7, with D tentatively TRBD2 (6 bases). Germline assignment: CDR1 LGHDT and CDR2 YNNKEL (reference sequence). The V end lost 2 bases, the J end lost 1 base, and 9 bases lay between the germline ends. This CDR3 contains 14 residues. CDR3 coding DNA: TGTGCCAGCAGCCAAAGGAGGGCGTCCTACGAGCAGTACTTC. Translation gives CASSQRRASYEQYF.

In this sample, this clonotype turned up a few times. The chain carries TRBV20-1 and TRBJ2-2; D is possibly TRBD2 (6 bases). This CDR3 is 14 amino acids long. Looked up from germline, CDR1 is DFQATT and CDR2 is SNEGSKA (reference sequence). V was pared by 6 bases and J by 4 bases, with 15 bases between. The chain's CDR3 is CSAPKAGRTGELFF. CDR3 bases: TGCAGTGCGCCGAAGGCGGGGCGCACCGGGGAGCTGTTTTTT.

This clonotype was counted between two and nine times. This rearrangement joins TRBV5-1 to TRBJ2-7, with D possibly matching TRBD2 (6 bases). The V and J ends lost 1 base and 2 bases respectively, with 13 bases between them. CDR1 is SGHRS, CDR2 YFSETQ, per germline. There are 15 residues in the CDR3. Here the CDR3 DNA reads TGCGCCAGCAGCTTGAGGGACGGGAGACCCTACGAGCAGTACTTC. Translating gives CASSLRDGRPYEQYF. The whole variable domain, remainder taken from reference TRBV5-1 and TRBJ2-7, is KAGVTQTPRYLIKTRGQQVTLSCSPISGHRSVSWYQQTPGQGLQFLFEYFSETQRNKGNFPGRFSGRQFSNSRSEMNVSTLELGDSALYLCASSLRDGRPYEQYFGPGTRLTVT.